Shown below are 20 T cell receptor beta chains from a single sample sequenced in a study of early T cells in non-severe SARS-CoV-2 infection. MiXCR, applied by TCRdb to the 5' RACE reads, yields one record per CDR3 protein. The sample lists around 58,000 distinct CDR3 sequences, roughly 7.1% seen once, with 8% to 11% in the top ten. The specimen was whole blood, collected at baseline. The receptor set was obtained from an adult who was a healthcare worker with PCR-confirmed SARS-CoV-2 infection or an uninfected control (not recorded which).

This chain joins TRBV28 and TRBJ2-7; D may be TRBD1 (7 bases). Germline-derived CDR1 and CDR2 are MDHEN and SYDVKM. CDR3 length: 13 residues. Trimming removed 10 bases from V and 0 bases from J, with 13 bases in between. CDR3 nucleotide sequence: TGTGCCATCAGGGGGGCCGTCTCCTACGAGCAGTACTTC. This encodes CAIRGAVSYEQYF.

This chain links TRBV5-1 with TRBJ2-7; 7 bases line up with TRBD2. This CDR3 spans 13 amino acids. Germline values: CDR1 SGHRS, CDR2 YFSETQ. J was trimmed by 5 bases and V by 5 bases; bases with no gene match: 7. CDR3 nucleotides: TGCGCCAGCAGAGTCTCAGCGGGGAACGAGCAGTACTTC. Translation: CASRVSAGNEQYF.

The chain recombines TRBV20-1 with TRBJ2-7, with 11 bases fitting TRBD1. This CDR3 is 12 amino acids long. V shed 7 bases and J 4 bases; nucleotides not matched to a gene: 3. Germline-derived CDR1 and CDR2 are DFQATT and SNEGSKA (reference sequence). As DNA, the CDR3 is TGCAGTGTGTGGGACAGGGGGTACGAGCAGTACTTC. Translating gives CSVWDRGYEQYF.

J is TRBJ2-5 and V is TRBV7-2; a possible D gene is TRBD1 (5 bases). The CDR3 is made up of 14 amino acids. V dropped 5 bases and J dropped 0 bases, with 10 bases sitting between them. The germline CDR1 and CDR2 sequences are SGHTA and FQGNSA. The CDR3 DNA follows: TGTGCCAGCAGCACCGGACATAACCAAGAGACCCAGTACTTC. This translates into CASSTGHNQETQYF.

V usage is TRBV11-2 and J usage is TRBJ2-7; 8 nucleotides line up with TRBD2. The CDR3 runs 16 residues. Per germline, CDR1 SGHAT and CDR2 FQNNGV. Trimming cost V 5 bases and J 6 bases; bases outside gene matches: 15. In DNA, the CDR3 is TGTGCCAGCAGCCCCTGGTTCCGGGGGGGGCAAGCCGAGCAGTACTTC. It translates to CASSPWFRGGQAEQYF.

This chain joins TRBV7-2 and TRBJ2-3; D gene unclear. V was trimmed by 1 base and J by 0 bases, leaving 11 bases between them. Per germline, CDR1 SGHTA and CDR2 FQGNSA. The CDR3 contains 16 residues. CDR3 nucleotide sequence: TGTGCCAGCAGCTTAGGGTCGCACCTTAGCACAGATACGCAGTATTTT. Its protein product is CASSLGSHLSTDTQYF.

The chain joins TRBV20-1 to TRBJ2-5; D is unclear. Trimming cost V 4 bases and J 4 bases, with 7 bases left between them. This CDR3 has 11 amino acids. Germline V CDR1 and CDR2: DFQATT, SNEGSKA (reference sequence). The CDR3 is CSATKGETQYF. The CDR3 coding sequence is TGCAGTGCTACAAAGGGAGAGACCCAGTACTTC.

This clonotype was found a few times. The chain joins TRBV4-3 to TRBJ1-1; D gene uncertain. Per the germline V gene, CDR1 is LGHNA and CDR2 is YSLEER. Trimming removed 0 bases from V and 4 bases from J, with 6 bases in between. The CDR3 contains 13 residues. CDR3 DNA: TGCGCCAGCAGCCAAGATCTTGGCACTGAAGCTTTCTTT. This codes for CASSQDLGTEAFF.

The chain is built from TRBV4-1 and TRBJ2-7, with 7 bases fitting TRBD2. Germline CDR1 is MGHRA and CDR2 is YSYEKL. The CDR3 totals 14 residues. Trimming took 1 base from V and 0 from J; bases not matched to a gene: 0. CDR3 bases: TGCGCCAGCAGCCAAGGCGGGAGCTCCTACGAGCAGTACTTC. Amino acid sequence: CASSQGGSSYEQYF.

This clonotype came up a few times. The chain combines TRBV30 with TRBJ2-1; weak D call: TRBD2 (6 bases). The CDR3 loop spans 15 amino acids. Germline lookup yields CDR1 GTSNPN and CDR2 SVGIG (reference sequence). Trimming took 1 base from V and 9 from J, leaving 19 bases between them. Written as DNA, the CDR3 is TGTGCCTGGAGTGACCTAGGGTCGCGGGGCTCTGAGCAGTTCTTC. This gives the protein CAWSDLGSRGSEQFF.

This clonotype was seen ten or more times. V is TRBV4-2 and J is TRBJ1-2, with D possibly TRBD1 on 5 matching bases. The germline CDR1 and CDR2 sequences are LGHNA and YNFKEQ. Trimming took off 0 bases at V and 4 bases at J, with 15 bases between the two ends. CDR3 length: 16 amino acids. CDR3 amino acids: CASSQEGQGDPYGYTF. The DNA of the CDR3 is TGTGCCAGCAGCCAAGAAGGCCAGGGAGATCCCTATGGCTACACCTTC.

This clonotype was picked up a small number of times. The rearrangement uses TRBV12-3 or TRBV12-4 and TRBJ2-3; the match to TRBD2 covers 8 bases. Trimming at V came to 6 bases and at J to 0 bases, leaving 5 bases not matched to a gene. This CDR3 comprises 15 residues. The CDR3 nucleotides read TGTGCCAGCAGGTTTAGCGGGGAAAGCACAGATACGCAGTATTTT. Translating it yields CASRFSGESTDTQYF.

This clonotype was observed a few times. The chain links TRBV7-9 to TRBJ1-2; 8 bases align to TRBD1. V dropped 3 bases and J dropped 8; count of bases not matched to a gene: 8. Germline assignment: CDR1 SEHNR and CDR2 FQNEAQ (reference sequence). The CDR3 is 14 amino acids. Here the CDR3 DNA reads TGTGCCAGCAGCTTCTCCCGGACAGGGCCCGGCTACACCTTC. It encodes CASSFSRTGPGYTF.

DNA of the CDR3: TGTGCCAGCAGCGCCAGGGGGCGCTTGGCCTACGAGCAGTACTTC. This gives the protein CASSARGRLAYEQYF. The rearrangement links TRBV7-2 to TRBJ2-7; the match to TRBD1 covers 8 bases. Germline CDR1 is SGHTA and CDR2 is FQGNSA. The CDR3 loop spans 15 amino acids. V lost 5 bases, J lost 2 bases, and 8 bases stayed unmatched.

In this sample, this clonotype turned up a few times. CDR3 DNA: TGTGCCAGCAACCGCTACGGTGGCTACACCTTC. Protein product: CASNRYGGYTF. The chain recombines TRBV19 with TRBJ1-2; D remains ambiguous. The CDR3 runs to 11 residues. Trimming took off 9 bases at V and 7 bases at J, with 12 bases between the two ends. The V gene's germline CDR1 is LNHDA and CDR2 SQIVND (reference sequence).

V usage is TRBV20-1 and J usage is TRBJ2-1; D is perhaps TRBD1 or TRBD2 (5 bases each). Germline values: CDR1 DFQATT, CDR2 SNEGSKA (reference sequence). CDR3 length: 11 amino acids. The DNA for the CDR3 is TGCAGCGACCGGGACGCCAATGAGCAGTTCTTC. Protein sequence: CSDRDANEQFF.

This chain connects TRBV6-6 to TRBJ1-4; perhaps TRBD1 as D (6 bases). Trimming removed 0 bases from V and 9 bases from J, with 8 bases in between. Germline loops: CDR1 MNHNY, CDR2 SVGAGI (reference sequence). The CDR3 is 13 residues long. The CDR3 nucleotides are TGTGCCAGCAGTTACTCGGGGGCGCAAAAACTGTTTTTT. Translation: CASSYSGAQKLFF.

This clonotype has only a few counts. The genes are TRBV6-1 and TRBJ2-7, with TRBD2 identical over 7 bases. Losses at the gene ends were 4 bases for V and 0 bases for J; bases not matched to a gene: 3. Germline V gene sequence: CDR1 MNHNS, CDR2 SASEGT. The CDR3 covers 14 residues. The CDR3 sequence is CASSVGGSSYEQYF. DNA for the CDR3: TGTGCCAGCAGTGTTGGCGGGAGCTCCTACGAGCAGTACTTC.

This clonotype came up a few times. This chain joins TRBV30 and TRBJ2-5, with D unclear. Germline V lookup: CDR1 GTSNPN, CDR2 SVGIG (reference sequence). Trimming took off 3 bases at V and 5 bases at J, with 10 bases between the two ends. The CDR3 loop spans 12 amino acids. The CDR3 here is CAWSNILETQYF. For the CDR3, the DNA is TGTGCCTGGAGCAACATACTGGAGACCCAGTACTTC. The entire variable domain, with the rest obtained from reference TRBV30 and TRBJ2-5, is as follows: SQTIHQWPATLVQPVGSPLSLECTVEGTSNPNLYWYRQAAGRGLQLLFYSVGIGQISSEVPQNLSASRPQDRQFILSSKKLLLSDSGFYLCAWSNILETQYFGPGTRLLVL.

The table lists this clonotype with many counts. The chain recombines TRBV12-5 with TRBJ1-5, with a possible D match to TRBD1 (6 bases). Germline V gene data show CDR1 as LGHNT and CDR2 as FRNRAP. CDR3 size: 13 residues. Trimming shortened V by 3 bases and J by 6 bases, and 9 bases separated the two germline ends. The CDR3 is CASGLGGPQPQHF. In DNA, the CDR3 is TGTGCTAGTGGTTTAGGGGGGCCTCAGCCCCAGCATTTT.